One TCR beta chain is described in this entry. Per the study methods: It was from reference gene primer amplification that nucleated cell counts were estimated. Measured with immunoSEQ multiplex PCR; TCRdb has only the in-frame clones, and not every one. V and J calls and clone size come straight from that table; D and trimming were deduced from the DNA. In the table there are 200,000 to 250,000 clones, roughly 89% of which are singletons. These data come from a study of blood T cell repertoires in COVID-19. Overall study: Researchers got acute and convalescent COVID-19 samples from the United States, Italy and Spain.

The V and J ends lost 6 bases and 4 bases respectively, with 15 bases between them. This CDR3 spans 14 amino acids. Germline CDR1 SNHLY, CDR2 FYNNEI. The specimen sequenced was peripheral blood. This TCR was sampled from a man between 60 and 75 years old who had recovered from COVID-19. The chain combines TRBV2 with TRBJ2-5; D is perhaps TRBD2 (6 bases). The CDR3 protein is CASSGRLGIETQYF. Here the CDR3 DNA reads TGTGCCAGCAGCGGGAGACTAGGAATAGAGACCCAGTACTTC.